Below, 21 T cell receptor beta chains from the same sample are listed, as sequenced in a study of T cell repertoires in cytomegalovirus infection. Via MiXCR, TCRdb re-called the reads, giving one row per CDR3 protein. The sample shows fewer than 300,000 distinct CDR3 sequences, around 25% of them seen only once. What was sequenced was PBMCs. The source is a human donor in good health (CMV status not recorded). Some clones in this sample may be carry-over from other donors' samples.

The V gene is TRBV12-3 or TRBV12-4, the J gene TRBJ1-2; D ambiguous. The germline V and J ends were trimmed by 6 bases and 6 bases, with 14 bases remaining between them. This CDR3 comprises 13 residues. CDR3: CASRIGSGDGYTF. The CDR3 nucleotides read TGTGCCAGCAGAATAGGGAGCGGGGATGGCTACACCTTC.

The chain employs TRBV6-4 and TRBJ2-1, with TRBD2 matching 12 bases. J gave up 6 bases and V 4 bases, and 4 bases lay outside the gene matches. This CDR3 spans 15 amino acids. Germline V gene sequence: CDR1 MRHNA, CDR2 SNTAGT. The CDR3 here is CASSVTSGSGNEQFF. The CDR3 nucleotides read TGTGCCAGCAGTGTGACTAGCGGGAGTGGCAATGAGCAGTTCTTC.

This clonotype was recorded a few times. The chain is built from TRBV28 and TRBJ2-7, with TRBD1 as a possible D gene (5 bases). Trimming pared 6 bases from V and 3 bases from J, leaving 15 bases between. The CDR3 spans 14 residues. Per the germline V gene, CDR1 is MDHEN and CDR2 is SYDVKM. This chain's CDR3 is CASRLLRQGYEQYF. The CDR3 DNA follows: TGTGCCAGCAGGCTTCTTCGGCAGGGCTACGAGCAGTACTTC.

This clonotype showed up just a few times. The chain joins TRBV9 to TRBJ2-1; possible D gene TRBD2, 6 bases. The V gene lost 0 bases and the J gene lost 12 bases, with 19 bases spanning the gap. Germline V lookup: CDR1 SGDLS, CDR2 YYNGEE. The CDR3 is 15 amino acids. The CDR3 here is CASSVGGGTSTRQFF. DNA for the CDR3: TGTGCCAGCAGCGTAGGAGGCGGGACCTCCACAAGGCAGTTCTTC.

DNA of the CDR3: TGCAGTGCTACACCCGAGGGCAATCAGCCCCAGCATTTT. This sequence encodes CSATPEGNQPQHF. The chain has TRBV20-1 and TRBJ1-5; D remains unclear. The CDR3 sequence is 13 residues long. The germline V gene has CDR1 DFQATT and CDR2 SNEGSKA (reference sequence). V was shortened by 4 bases and J by 2 bases, with 9 bases between the two germline ends.

The CDR3 loop is CASGRDRGVGEQFF. As DNA, the CDR3 is TGTGCCAGCGGCCGGGACAGGGGGGTGGGTGAGCAGTTCTTC. J is TRBJ2-1 and V is TRBV6-1; 11 bases align to TRBD1. V gave up 8 bases and J gave up 9 bases; unmatched junction bases: 9. Germline CDR1 is MNHNS and CDR2 is SASEGT. The CDR3 loop spans 14 amino acids.

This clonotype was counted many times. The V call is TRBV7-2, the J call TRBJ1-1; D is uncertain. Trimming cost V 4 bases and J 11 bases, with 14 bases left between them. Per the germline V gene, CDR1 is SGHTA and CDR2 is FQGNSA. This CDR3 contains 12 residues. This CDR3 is CASSSLLPGAFF. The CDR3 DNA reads TGTGCCAGCAGCTCCCTTTTACCGGGGGCTTTCTTT. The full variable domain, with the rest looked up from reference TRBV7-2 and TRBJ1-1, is GAGVSQSPSNKVTEKGKDVELRCDPISGHTALYWYRQSLGQGLEFLIYFQGNSAPDKSGLPSDRFSAERTGGSVSTLTIQRTQQEDSAVYLCASSSLLPGAFFGQGTRLTVV.

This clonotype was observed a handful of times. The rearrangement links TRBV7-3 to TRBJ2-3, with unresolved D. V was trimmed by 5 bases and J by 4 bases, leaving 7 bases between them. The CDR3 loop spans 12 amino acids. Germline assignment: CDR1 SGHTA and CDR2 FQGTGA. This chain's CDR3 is CASSQRSDTQYF. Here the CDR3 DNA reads TGTGCCAGCAGCCAAAGATCAGATACGCAGTATTTT.

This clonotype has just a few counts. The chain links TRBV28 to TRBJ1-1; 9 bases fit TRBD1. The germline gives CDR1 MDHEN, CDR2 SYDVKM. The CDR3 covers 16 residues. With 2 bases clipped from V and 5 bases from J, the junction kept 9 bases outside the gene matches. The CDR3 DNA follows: TGTGCCAGCAGTTTACTCCGGACAGGGGTTAATACTGAAGCTTTCTTT. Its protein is CASSLLRTGVNTEAFF.

CDR3 region: CASNAGNSGANVLTF. As DNA, the CDR3 is TGCGCCAGCAACGCAGGGAACTCTGGGGCCAACGTCCTGACTTTC. The chain uses TRBV5-1 and TRBJ2-6; tentatively, D is TRBD1 (5 bases). V lost 6 bases and J lost 0, with 10 bases in between. From germline, CDR1 is SGHRS and CDR2 YFSETQ. There are 15 residues in the CDR3.

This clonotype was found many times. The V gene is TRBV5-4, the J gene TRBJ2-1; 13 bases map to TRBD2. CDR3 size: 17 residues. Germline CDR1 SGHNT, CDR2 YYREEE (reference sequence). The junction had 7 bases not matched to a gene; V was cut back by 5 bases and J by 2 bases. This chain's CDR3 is CASSRATSGGAYNEQFF. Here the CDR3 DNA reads TGTGCCAGCAGTCGTGCCACTAGCGGGGGGGCCTACAATGAGCAGTTCTTC.

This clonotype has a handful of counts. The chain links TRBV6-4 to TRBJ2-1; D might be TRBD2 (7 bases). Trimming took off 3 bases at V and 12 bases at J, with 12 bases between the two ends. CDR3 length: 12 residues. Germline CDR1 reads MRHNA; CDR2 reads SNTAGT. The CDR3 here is CASSEYGGRQFF. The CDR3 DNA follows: TGTGCCAGCAGTGAGTACGGGGGGCGGCAGTTCTTC.

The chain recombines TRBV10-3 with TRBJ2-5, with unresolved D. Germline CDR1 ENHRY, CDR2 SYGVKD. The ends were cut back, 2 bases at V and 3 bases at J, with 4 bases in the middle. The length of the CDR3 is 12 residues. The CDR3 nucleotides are TGTGCCATCAGTGAGGAGAAAGAGACCCAGTACTTC. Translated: CAISEEKETQYF.

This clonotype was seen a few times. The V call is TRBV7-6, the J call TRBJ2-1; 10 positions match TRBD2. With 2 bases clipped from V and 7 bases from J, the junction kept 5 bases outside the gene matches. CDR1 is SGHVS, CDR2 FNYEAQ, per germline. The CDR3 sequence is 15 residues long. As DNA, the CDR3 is TGTGCCAGCAGCTTAAAACTAGCGGGAAGGAATGAGCAGTTCTTC. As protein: CASSLKLAGRNEQFF.

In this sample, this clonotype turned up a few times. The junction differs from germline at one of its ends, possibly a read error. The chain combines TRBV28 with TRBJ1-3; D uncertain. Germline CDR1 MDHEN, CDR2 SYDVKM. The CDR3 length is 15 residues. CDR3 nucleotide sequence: TGTGCGAGCAGCGGAATAGTTGCCCTTGGAAACACCATATATTTT. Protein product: CASSGIVALGNTIYF.

The CDR3 DNA sequence: TGTGCCAGCAGCACCGGACGGGGATACGAGCAGTACTTC. Translating gives CASSTGRGYEQYF. The chain employs TRBV7-2 and TRBJ2-7; the D gene is possibly TRBD2 (5 bases). The germline V gene has CDR1 SGHTA and CDR2 FQGNSA. This CDR3 spans 13 amino acids. V lost 5 bases, J lost 4 bases, and 12 bases lay in between.

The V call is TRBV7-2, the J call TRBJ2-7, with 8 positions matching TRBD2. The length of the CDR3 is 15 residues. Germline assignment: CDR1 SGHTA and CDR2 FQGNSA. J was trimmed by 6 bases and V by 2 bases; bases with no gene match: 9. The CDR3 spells CASSLRSGSILEQYF. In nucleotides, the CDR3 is TGTGCCAGCAGCTTAAGAAGCGGGAGTATTCTCGAGCAGTACTTC.

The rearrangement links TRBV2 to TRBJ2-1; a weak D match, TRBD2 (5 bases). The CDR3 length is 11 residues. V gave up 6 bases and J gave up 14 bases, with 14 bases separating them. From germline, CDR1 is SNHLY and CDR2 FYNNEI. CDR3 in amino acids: CASSPDSREFF. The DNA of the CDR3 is TGTGCCAGCAGCCCCGACTCGAGGGAGTTCTTC.

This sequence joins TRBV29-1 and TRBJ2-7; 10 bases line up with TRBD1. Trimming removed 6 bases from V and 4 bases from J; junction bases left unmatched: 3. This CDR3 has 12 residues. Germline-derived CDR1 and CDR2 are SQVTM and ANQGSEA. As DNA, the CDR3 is TGCAGCGTGGGGGACAGGGGATACGAGCAGTACTTC. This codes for CSVGDRGYEQYF.

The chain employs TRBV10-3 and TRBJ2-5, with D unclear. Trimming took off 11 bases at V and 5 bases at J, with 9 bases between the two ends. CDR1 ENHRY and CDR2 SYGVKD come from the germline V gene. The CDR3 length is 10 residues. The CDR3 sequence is CAPRGETQYF. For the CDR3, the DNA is TGTGCCCCTCGAGGCGAGACCCAGTACTTC.

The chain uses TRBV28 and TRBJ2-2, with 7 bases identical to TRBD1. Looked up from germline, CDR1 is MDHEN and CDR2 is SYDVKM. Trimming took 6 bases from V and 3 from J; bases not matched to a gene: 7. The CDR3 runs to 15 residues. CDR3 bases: TGTGCCAGCAGCCACACTGGGACAGACACCGGGGAGCTGTTTTTT. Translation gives CASSHTGTDTGELFF.